Listed below are T cell receptor beta chains from one sample, sequenced in a study of CD8+ T cells in alopecia areata. Profiled with immunoSEQ multiplex PCR; TCRdb holds only in-frame clones, not every one. This table has 130,000 to 150,000 clones, approximately 85% appearing once. The material sequenced was CD8+ T cells sorted from blood, taken at week 4, from a patient treated with tofacitinib. All receptors derive from a human donor with alopecia areata. The CDR3 runs from the conserved cysteine through the conserved F or W.

>TRBJ2-6|TRBV5-6
CASSSKGFSGANVLTF
>TRBJ2-7|TRBV5-6
CASSSSKQYF
>TRBJ2-1|TRBV27
CASSYSGTSNEQFF
>TRBJ2-7|TRBV19
CASSIGPTYEQYF
>TRBJ2-5|TRBV7-9
CASSLEQEYQETQYF
>TRBJ2-7|TRBV7-2
CASSPGPFSYEQYF
>TRBJ2-3|TRBV19
CASTGLAGGDTQYF
>TRBJ2-7|TRBV27
CASSLSTRAYEQYF
>TRBJ1-4|TRBV7-9
CASSFHLGLGTTNEKLFF
>TRBJ2-7|TRBV27
CASSFSGTGGDEQYF
>TRBJ2-2|TRBV7-9
CASSSGESTGELFF
>TRBJ1-1|TRBV4-3
CASSSDREVTEAFF
>TRBJ2-7|TRBV15
CATSRDFSGYEQYF
>TRBJ2-3|TRBV4-3
CASSLARSTDTQYF
>TRBJ2-3|TRBV29-1
CSVEDPRDRSTDTQYF
>TRBJ2-3|TRBV4-3
CASSQDQVLAGYEDTQYF
>TRBJ2-7|TRBV2
CASIPFAGGTYEQYF
>TRBJ2-3|TRBV7-9
CASSLATGGPYTDTQYF
>TRBJ1-5|TRBV10-2
CASSGRDQPQHF
>TRBJ2-3|TRBV15
CATSPSGAAGGFTDTQYF
>TRBJ1-1|TRBV12-5
CASGFGPPGKNTEAFF
>TRBJ2-7|TRBV6-1
CASSEGAGGPYEQYF
>TRBJ2-7|TRBV7-9
CASSPKDRPAYEQYF
>TRBJ1-2|TRBV4-3
CASSQGQGLDYGYTF
>TRBJ2-1|TRBV7-9
CASSLENEQFF
>TRBJ2-2|TRBV5-1
CASSLGNANTGELFF
>TRBJ2-5|TRBV7-9
CASSLAAGDQETQYF
>TRBJ2-3|TRBV30
CAWTHGVGDTQYF
>TRBJ2-2|TRBV30
CAWSVLSGAGELFF
>TRBJ2-7|TRBV5-4
CASSLGQPASYEQYF
>TRBJ2-7|TRBV27
CASSFGTGNEQYF
>TRBJ2-3|TRBV4-2
CASSQGGPDTQYF
>TRBJ1-1|TRBV5-1
CASSSGQGMSNTEAFF
>TRBJ2-5|TRBV7-9
CASSLPGSQETQYF
>TRBJ2-2|TRBV5-6
CASSLSLTEGELFF
>TRBJ1-1|TRBV29-1
CSSVGDGTEAFF
>TRBJ2-1|TRBV7-9
CASSGRVFYNEQFF
>TRBJ2-1|TRBV29-1
CSVEDSRTVSYNEQFF
>TRBJ2-6|TRBV4-1
CASSRDPGANVLTF
>TRBJ2-7|TRBV29-1
CSARDGPYEQYF
>TRBJ2-7|TRBV6-5
CASSYTGQGYHEQYF
>TRBJ1-1|TRBV7-6
CASSDLGTGLINTEAFF
>TRBJ2-2|TRBV5-4
CATHPWSGGPLGGELFF
>TRBJ2-7|TRBV25-1
CATGQGLYEQYF
>TRBJ2-3|TRBV9
CASSAEALWDTQYF
>TRBJ2-1|TRBV5-1
CASSSGAYNEQFF
>TRBJ1-5|TRBV6-5
CASSYGSNQPQHF
>TRBJ2-1|TRBV2
CASIRAQGKPEQFF
>TRBJ2-2|TRBV4-1
CASSQIRGDTGELFF
>TRBJ2-7|TRBV2
CASSDETGYYEQYF
>TRBJ2-7|TRBV7-8
CASSLERGLVYEQYF
>TRBJ1-1|TRBV4-1
CASSQDRNGLNTEAFF
>TRBJ1-2|TRBV5-4
CASSLPGGGYYGYTF
>TRBJ1-2|TRBV7-9
CASSSDTYGYTF